The T cell receptor beta chain under discussion was sequenced for a study of Ad26.COV2.S vaccination and SARS-CoV-2 variants (dated by TCRdb to about 2021). Notes on the research overall: Donors in the vaccine arm were drawn from COV1001, a phase I-IIa trial of Ad26.COV2.S in healthy adults that was multicentre, randomized, double-blind and placebo-controlled. Ad26.COV2.S was administered intramuscularly at 5 x 10^10 or 1 x 10^11 viral particles, either as a single shot or as two shots given 56 days apart. TCRbeta repertoire sequencing was used to assess the specificity and breadth of SARS-CoV-2-reactive T cell receptors after Ad26.COV2.S vaccination. The TCR-sequenced set comprised approximately 32 samples: about 19 Ad26.COV2.S vaccine recipients, 5 placebo recipients and 8 SARS-CoV-2 convalescent individuals. Trial participants were randomized into five groups of five, in which low-dose or high-dose Ad26.COV2.S was given once or twice, or placebo was given on both occasions. Investigators did not know the trial group allocation while performing experiments and assessing outcomes.

Study-wide findings and limitations: Vaccine and placebo recipients had comparable non-spike TCR breadth, which fits with the vaccine containing only spike. The authors noted that total T cell responses may have been underestimated by the TCR breadth and depth analyses. Substantial breadth of spike-specific CD8+ and CD4+ T cell responses was reported after vaccination. Ad26.COV2.S recipients had higher spike-specific TCR breadth than placebo recipients (P = 0.0014). Comparing responses between vaccine doses or regimens was not something the study was powered to do.

TCRbeta CDR3 regions were sequenced with the immunoSEQ Assay. After extraction, genomic DNA underwent amplification by bias-controlled multiplex PCR, followed by high-throughput sequencing. As for the original processing: To quantify the absolute abundance of each unique TCRbeta CDR3 region, sequences were collapsed and filtered. T cell fraction was estimated by normalization of TCRbeta template counts to usable DNA, with usable DNA being measured through amplification of reference genes present in all nucleated cells. Repertoire TCRs were annotated as SARS-CoV-2-specific when V gene, CDR3 amino acid sequence and J gene were exactly matched to a known reactive TCR set. The reference SARS-CoV-2 TCR set was obtained from MIRA and was filtered for enrichment in COVID-19-positive ImmuneCODE repertoires, whereby public or cross-reactive TCRs were removed. Based on the MIRA antigens, annotated TCRs were further analysed at the level of specific ORF or position within ORF. Depth was the summed frequency of annotated unique rearrangements, while breadth was defined as annotated unique rearrangements over total unique productive rearrangements. Group comparisons of TCR breadth used two-sided Wilcoxon rank-sum tests. The immuneACCESS repertoire file appears here via TCRdb, limited to in-frame rearrangements. These files lack a portion of the clones; in checked studies, under half of the deficit traces to unresolved V genes, and the cause of the others is not known. The V and J calls and clone size come from that table; D and trimming were worked out from the DNA. The table for this sample lists roughly 350,000 clones; less than 90% of them were counted only once. The ten biggest clones cover around 6.1% of the sample.

According to the study, the label for this sample's treatment or condition signals: roughly 20 received Ad26.COV2.S at low or high dose, single or two shots; several received placebo; per-sample allocation not given. Repertoires of vaccine and placebo recipients were sequenced from samples collected on day 63 after the first injection. In Cohort 1b, roughly 26 adults aged 18-55 years were enrolled at a single site in Boston, USA, between 29 July and 7 August 2020. Ad26.COV2.S was a replication-incompetent adenovirus type 26 vector that expressed a prefusion-stabilized SARS-CoV-2 spike protein derived from the original Wuhan strain. For this clone: Its antigen is not yet known. Base qualities are not recorded, but no much larger clone differs from it by a single base.

Reading the germline V gene gives CDR1 SGHTA and CDR2 FQGNSA. V and J lose 1 base and 2 bases, and a span of 14 bases separates them. From the cysteine through the phenylalanine, the CDR3 covers 16 amino acids. The entry retains the CDR3 DNA only, 48 bases that are in frame from base 1. This receptor was identified in a person between 18 and 65 years old who received the Ad26.COV2.S COVID-19 vaccine or a placebo. The chain was built from TRBV7-2 and TRBJ2-5; a tentative D call is TRBD1 (6 bases match). This specimen was peripheral blood, taken in a trial of Ad26.COV2.S vaccine versus placebo. The CDR3: CASSLVVSRGQETQYF. The sequenced DNA is TGTGCCAGCAGCTTAGTAGTGTCTAGGGGGCAAGAGACCCAGTACTTC.